This paragraph reports one T cell receptor (beta chain). Its antigen is still unknown. The sample is drawn from a study of chemoradiotherapy in HPV16-positive cancers. Broader study findings: For HPV16-positive patients, expanding HPV-responsive T cells associated with longer recurrence-free survival. HPV-specific T cells were functionally defined from only a couple of HPV16-positive patients.

Samples were taken several times over chemoradiotherapy. V was trimmed by 0 bases and J by 7 bases, leaving 13 bases between them. The CDR3 runs to 14 residues. Germline loops: CDR1 SGDLS, CDR2 YYNGEE. Data came from immunoSEQ multiplex PCR; TCRdb stores just in-frame clones and leaves some out. The sample holds about 35,000 clones; just under 80% are singletons and the top ten take approximately 4.2%. This specimen was blood, taken from a patient who underwent chemoradiotherapy. The chain carries TRBV9 and TRBJ2-5, with D possibly TRBD2 on 5 matching bases. The source is a human donor with HPV-associated anogenital cancer. CDR3 nucleotides: TGTGCCAGCAGCGTAGGCAGCGGTGGTGTGACCCAGTACTTC. Translating it yields CASSVGSGGVTQYF.